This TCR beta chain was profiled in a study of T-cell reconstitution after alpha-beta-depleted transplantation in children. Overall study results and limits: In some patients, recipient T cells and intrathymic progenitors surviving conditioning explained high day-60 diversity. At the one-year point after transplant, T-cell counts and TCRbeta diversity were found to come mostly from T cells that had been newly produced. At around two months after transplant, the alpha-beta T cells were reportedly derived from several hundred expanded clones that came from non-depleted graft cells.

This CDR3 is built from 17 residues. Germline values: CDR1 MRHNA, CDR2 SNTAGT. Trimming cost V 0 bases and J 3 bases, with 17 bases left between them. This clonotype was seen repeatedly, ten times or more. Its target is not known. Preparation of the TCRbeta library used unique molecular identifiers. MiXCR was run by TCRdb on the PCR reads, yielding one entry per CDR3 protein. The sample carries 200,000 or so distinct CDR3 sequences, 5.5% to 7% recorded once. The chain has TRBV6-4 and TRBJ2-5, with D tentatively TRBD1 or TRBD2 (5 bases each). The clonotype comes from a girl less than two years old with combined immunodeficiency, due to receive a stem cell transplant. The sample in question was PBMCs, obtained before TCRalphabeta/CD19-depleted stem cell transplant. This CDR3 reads CASSDSGRNCPKETQYF. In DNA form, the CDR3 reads TGTGCCAGCAGTGACTCGGGACGTAATTGCCCAAAAGAGACCCAGTACTTC.